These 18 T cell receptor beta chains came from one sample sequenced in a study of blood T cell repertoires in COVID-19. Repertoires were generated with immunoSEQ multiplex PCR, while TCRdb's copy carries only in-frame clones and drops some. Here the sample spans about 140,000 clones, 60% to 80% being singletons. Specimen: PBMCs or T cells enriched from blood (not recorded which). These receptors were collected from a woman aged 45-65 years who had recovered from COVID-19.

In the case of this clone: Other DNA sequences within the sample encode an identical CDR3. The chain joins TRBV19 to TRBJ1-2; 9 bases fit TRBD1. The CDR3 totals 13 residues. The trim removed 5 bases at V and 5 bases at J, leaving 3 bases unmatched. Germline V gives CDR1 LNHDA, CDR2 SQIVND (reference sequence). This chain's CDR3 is CASSPDRGYGYTF. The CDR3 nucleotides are TGTGCCAGTAGTCCCGACAGGGGGTATGGCTACACCTTC.

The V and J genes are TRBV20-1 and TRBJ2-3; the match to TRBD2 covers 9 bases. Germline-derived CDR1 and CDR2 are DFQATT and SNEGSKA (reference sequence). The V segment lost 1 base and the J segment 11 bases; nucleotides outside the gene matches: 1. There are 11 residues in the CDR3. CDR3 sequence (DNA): TGCAGTGCTAGAGGACTAGCGGAGCAGTATTTT. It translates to CSARGLAEQYF.

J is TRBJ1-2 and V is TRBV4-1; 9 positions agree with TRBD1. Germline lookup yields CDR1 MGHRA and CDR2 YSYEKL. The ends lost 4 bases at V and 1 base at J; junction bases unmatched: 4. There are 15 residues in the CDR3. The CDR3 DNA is TGCGCCAGCAGCCGAACAGGGGGCGATAACTATGGCTACACCTTC. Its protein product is CASSRTGGDNYGYTF.

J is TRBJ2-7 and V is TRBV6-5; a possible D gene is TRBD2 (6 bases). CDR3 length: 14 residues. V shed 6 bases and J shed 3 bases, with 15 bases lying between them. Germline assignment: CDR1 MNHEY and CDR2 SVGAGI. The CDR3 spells CASRTQGGLYEQYF. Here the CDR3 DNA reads TGTGCCAGCAGGACGCAGGGAGGTCTCTACGAGCAGTACTTC.

Here the CDR3 reads CASSLEAVALTEAFF. In nucleotides, the CDR3 is TGCGCCAGCAGCTTGGAGGCGGTAGCGTTAACTGAAGCTTTCTTT. This chain links TRBV5-1 with TRBJ1-1, with D unresolved. V lost 0 bases and J 5 bases, leaving 14 bases between the germline ends. Germline CDR1 and CDR2: SGHRS and YFSETQ. The CDR3 length is 15 residues.

The CDR3 sequence: CASSEARTGGTGYTF. CDR3 nucleotide sequence: TGTGCCAGCAGTGAAGCACGGACAGGGGGGACTGGCTACACCTTC. This sequence joins TRBV2 and TRBJ1-2; 10 positions match TRBD1. The CDR3 length is 15 residues. V dropped 0 bases and J dropped 7; count of bases not matched to a gene: 5. Germline V gene sequence: CDR1 SNHLY, CDR2 FYNNEI.

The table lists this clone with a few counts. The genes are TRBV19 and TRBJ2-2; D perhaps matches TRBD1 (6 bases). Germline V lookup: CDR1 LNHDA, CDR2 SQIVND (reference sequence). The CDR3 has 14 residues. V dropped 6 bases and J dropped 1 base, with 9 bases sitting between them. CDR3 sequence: CASRGTRNTGELFF. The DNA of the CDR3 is TGTGCCAGTAGGGGGACAAGGAACACCGGGGAGCTGTTTTTT.

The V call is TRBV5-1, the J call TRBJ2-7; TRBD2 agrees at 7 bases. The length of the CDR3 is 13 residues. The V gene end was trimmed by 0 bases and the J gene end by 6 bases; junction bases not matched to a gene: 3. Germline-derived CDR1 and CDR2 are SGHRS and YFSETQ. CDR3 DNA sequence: TGCGCCAGCAGCTTGGGACTAGCCGGCGAGCAGTACTTC. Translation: CASSLGLAGEQYF.

The CDR3 sequence is CASSSQAGAFYGYTF. CDR3 in DNA: TGTGCCAGCAGCTCTCAGGCGGGGGCTTTCTATGGCTACACCTTC. The J gene is TRBJ1-2, the V gene TRBV25-1; D perhaps matches TRBD1 (6 bases). Germline loops: CDR1 MGHDK, CDR2 SYGVNS. The CDR3 is 15 amino acids. Trimming cost V 6 bases and J 4 bases, with 18 bases left between them.

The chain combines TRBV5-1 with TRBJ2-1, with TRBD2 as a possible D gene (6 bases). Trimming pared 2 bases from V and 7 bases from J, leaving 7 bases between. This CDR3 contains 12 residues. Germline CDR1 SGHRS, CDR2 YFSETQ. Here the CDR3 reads CASSFGGNEQFF. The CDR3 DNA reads TGCGCCAGCAGCTTTGGGGGGAATGAGCAGTTCTTC.

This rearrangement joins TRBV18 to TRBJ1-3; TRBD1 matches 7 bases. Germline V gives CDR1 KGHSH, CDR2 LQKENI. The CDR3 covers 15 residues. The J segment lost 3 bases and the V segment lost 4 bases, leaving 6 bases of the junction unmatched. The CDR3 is CASSRGGTVGNTIYF. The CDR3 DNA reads TGTGCCAGCTCACGAGGAGGGACAGTTGGAAACACCATATATTTT.

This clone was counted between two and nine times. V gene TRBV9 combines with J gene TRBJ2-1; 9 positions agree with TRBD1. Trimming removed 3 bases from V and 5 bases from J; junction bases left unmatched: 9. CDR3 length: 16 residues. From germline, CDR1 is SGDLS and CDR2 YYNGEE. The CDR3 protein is CASSASGTGMNNEQFF. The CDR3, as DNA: TGTGCCAGCAGCGCCTCCGGGACAGGGATGAACAATGAGCAGTTCTTC.

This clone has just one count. CDR3 region: CASHIVTGTTEAFF. The CDR3 DNA reads as TGTGCCAGCCATATCGTTACAGGGACCACGGAAGCTTTCTTT. The chain is built from TRBV28 and TRBJ1-1; D is perhaps TRBD1 (6 bases). V shed 8 bases and J shed 8 bases, with 21 bases lying between them. The CDR3 extends over 14 amino acids. CDR1 MDHEN and CDR2 SYDVKM come from the germline V gene. Complete variable domain (other parts from reference TRBV28 and TRBJ1-1): DVKVTQSSRYLVKRTGEKVFLECVQDMDHENMFWYRQDPGLGLRLIYFSYDVKMKEKGDIPEGYSVSREKKERFSLILESASTNQTSMYLCASHIVTGTTEAFFGQGTRLTVV.

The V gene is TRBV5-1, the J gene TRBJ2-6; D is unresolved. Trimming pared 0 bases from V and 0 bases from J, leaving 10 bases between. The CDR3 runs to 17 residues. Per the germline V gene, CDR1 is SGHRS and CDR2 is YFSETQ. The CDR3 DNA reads TGCGCCAGCAGCTTGGAGGCGGCGAGCTCTGGGGCCAACGTCCTGACTTTC. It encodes CASSLEAASSGANVLTF.

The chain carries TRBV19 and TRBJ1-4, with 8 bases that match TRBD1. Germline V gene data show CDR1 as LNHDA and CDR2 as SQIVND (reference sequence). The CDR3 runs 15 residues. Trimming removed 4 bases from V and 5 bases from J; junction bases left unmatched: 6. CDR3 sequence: CASSTGQGLNEKLFF. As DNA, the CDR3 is TGTGCCAGTAGTACCGGACAGGGATTAAATGAAAAACTGTTTTTT.

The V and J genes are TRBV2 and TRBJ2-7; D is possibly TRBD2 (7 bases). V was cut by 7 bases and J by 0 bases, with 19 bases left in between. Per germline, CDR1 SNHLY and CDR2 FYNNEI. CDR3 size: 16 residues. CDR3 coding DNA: TGTGCCAGCACCCTAATTGGGGGGGGGCCCTCCTACGAGCAGTACTTC. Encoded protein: CASTLIGGGPSYEQYF.

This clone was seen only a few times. The CDR3: CASSSIPSGLLYNEQFF. Written as DNA, the CDR3 is TGTGCCAGCAGCTCCATCCCTTCGGGACTCCTATACAATGAGCAGTTCTTC. The rearrangement joins TRBV7-3 to TRBJ2-1; the D gene is possibly TRBD2 (6 bases). In germline, CDR1 is SGHTA, CDR2 FQGTGA. Trimming pared 4 bases from V and 4 bases from J, leaving 20 bases between. The CDR3 consists of 17 residues.

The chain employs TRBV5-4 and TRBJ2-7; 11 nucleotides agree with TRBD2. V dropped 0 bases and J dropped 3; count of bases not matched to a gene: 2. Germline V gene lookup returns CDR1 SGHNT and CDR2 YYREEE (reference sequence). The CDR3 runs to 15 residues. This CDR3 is CASSLATSGGYEQYF. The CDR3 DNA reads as TGTGCCAGCAGCTTGGCTACTAGCGGGGGCTACGAGCAGTACTTC.